The present T cell receptor beta chain was sequenced within a study of cytomegalovirus exposure and HLA in healthy donors. Findings and caveats of the study: Reportedly, TCR beta sequences accurately predicted HLA-A and HLA-B alleles in most subjects. When the data were analyzed later, several of the most significant clusters appeared to be linked to common viral pathogens. Among TCR beta chains, those listed as cytomegalovirus-associated numbered over 150.

The CDR3 extends over 14 amino acids. V dropped 3 bases and J dropped 0 bases, with 8 bases sitting between them. CDR1 is KGHSH and CDR2 is LQKENI in the germline V gene. With regard to this clone: The target antigen is unknown.

PCR employed 60 Vbeta and 13 Jbeta primers. TCRdb keeps only in-frame clones here, not all; method: immunoSEQ multiplex PCR. The data hold about 140,000 clones, with around 78% observed a single time. This receptor was obtained from a male donor in good health and CMV-seronegative. Material for sequencing was PBMCs. The chain recombines TRBV18 with TRBJ1-1; TRBD1 is a possible D gene (5 bases). The chain's CDR3 is CASSPDSMNTEAFF. The CDR3 DNA reads TGTGCCAGCTCACCCGACAGCATGAACACTGAAGCTTTCTTT.